This entry concerns a single T cell receptor beta chain. This record comes from a study of blood T cell repertoires in COVID-19. Looking at the study overall: T cells, B-cell-depleted T cells, or PBMCs provided the cDNA or gDNA that served as material.

The germline V gene has CDR1 MNHEY and CDR2 SMNVEV (reference sequence). J lost 2 bases, V lost 6 bases, and 15 bases had no gene match. The CDR3 has 18 amino acids. How the authors handled the data: Using reference gene primer amplification, nucleated cell counts were estimated. Sequencing used immunoSEQ multiplex PCR; TCRdb keeps in-frame clones, though not all of them. From that table come the V and J calls and clone size; the DNA was used to work out D and trimming. The repertoire holds about 88,000 clones, with 89% as singletons. The sequence came from a woman older than 75 with active COVID-19. Sequencing input: peripheral blood. V is TRBV27 and J is TRBJ1-2, with 10 bases lining up with TRBD1. CDR3 nucleotides: TGTGCCAGCAGCCTGGCCGGGACAGGGGCTCGCGGCAACTATGGCTACACCTTC. This encodes CASSLAGTGARGNYGYTF.